A single sample is the source of the 30 T cell receptor beta chains below, sequenced in a study of vaccination and CD4 T cells after COVID-19. Treatment reported: approximately nine-day PBMC culture with coronavirus spike peptide pools or control peptides (ViraFEST assay). Ahead of the COVID-19 pandemic (2011-2018), the CD4+ T cells of the unexposed donor were collected. Oncomine TCR Beta short-read sequencing was applied to DNA from cultured CD4+ T cells. TCRdb reanalysed the PCR reads using MiXCR and keeps one entry per CDR3 protein. The sample lists nearly 10,000 distinct CDR3 sequences, roughly 35% occurring once. No cognate antigen is known for these TCRs. Sequenced: CD4+ T cells from blood, cultured in vitro. All receptors come from a human donor in good health.

In this sample, this clonotype turned up once. A read error is likely, as this CDR3 ends without the conserved phenylalanine or tryptophan. This sequence joins TRBV20-1 and TRBJ1-4; 7 bases are a match to TRBD1. Germline V lookup: CDR1 DFQATT, CDR2 SNEGSKA (reference sequence). V shed 2 bases, J shed 6 bases, and the junction held 3 bases outside the gene matches. The CDR3 totals 13 residues. CDR3 protein: CSARKGADEKLFL. The DNA for the CDR3 is TGCAGTGCTAGAAAGGGGGCAGATGAAAAACTGTTTTTG.

In this sample, this clonotype turned up a few times. The chain has TRBV20-1 and TRBJ2-7; 9 bases fit TRBD1. The germline CDR1 and CDR2 sequences are DFQATT and SNEGSKA (reference sequence). J lost 3 bases, V lost 6 bases, and 12 bases had no gene match. The CDR3 has 15 residues. The CDR3 is CSAGDRDTPFYEQYF. In DNA form, the CDR3 reads TGCAGTGCGGGGGACAGGGATACCCCCTTCTACGAGCAGTACTTC.

The rearrangement joins TRBV18 to TRBJ2-3; unclear D gene. Germline V gene sequence: CDR1 KGHSH, CDR2 LQKENI. The CDR3 sequence is 14 residues long. V lost 2 bases to trimming and J lost 0 bases, with 6 bases between them. As DNA, the CDR3 is TGTGCCAGCTCACCAACTTTTAGCACAGATACGCAGTATTTT. Amino acids: CASSPTFSTDTQYF.

This chain uses TRBV4-1 with TRBJ2-5; 7 bases are a match to TRBD1. The germline CDR1 and CDR2 sequences are MGHRA and YSYEKL. CDR3 length equals 15 residues. The V gene end was trimmed by 0 bases and the J gene end by 6 bases; junction bases not matched to a gene: 7. The CDR3 sequence: CASSQDGGGQQTQYF. CDR3 sequence (DNA): TGCGCCAGCAGCCAAGATGGTGGGGGACAGCAGACCCAGTACTTC.

This chain uses TRBV6-5 with TRBJ1-5; the D gene is possibly TRBD1 (6 bases). The CDR3 length is 16 residues. The ends were cut back, 4 bases at V and 2 bases at J, with 15 bases in the middle. Germline V gene lookup returns CDR1 MNHEY and CDR2 SVGAGI. CDR3 region: CASSSTRGGGNQPQHF. The CDR3 bases are TGTGCCAGCAGTTCTACTAGGGGGGGGGGCAATCAGCCCCAGCATTTT.

The CDR3 coding sequence is TGTGCCAGCAGTGACCGTAGCAGGGCTAACTATGGCTACACCTTC. This gives the protein CASSDRSRANYGYTF. The chain carries TRBV2 and TRBJ1-2, with D maybe TRBD1 (5 bases). The V and J ends lost 3 bases and 0 bases respectively, with 11 bases between them. This CDR3 is built from 15 residues. Per germline, CDR1 SNHLY and CDR2 FYNNEI.

Only a few counts were recorded for this clonotype. The V and J genes are TRBV7-2 and TRBJ2-3; 13 bases are a match to TRBD2. Germline V gene sequence: CDR1 SGHTA, CDR2 FQGNSA. The CDR3 runs to 19 residues. J was trimmed by 3 bases and V by 3 bases; bases with no gene match: 12. The CDR3 protein is CASSLSLAGGQFWTDTQYF. The DNA of the CDR3 is TGTGCCAGCAGCTTGTCACTAGCGGGGGGGCAGTTTTGGACAGATACGCAGTATTTT.

In nucleotides, the CDR3 is TGTGCCAGCAGTGAAGGACCGGGACTAGCGGGAGAGGACGAGCAGTTCTTC. As protein: CASSEGPGLAGEDEQFF. V is TRBV2 and J is TRBJ2-1; the match to TRBD2 covers 14 bases. Germline-derived CDR1 and CDR2 are SNHLY and FYNNEI. This CDR3 has 17 residues. V trimming: 1 base; J trimming: 10 bases; junction bases outside the gene matches: 9.

The gene calls are TRBV5-1 and TRBJ1-2; perhaps TRBD1 as D (6 bases). The CDR3 totals 15 residues. Germline V gene sequence: CDR1 SGHRS, CDR2 YFSETQ. Trimming took 4 bases from V and 6 from J, leaving 19 bases between them. This chain's CDR3 is CASSLTQFRGNGYTF. The CDR3 DNA reads TGCGCCAGCAGCCTAACCCAGTTCAGGGGTAATGGCTACACCTTC.

The rearrangement links TRBV6-4 to TRBJ1-1; maybe TRBD1 (5 bases). Germline CDR1 is MRHNA and CDR2 is SNTAGT. The CDR3 length is 15 residues. Trimming pared 5 bases from V and 1 base from J, leaving 14 bases between. Here the CDR3 reads CASSKAQGGNTEAFF. Here the CDR3 DNA reads TGTGCCAGCAGTAAAGCCCAGGGTGGGAACACTGAAGCTTTCTTT.

The CDR3 nucleotides are TGCAGCGTTGAGCGGCGGGGGGGCCTCCAGACCCAGTACTTC. It translates to CSVERRGGLQTQYF. The chain uses TRBV29-1 and TRBJ2-5; 9 nucleotides match TRBD2. CDR1 and CDR2 (germline): SQVTM, ANQGSEA. The CDR3 totals 14 residues. The ends lost 3 bases at V and 6 bases at J; junction bases unmatched: 8.

This clonotype was seen a few times. The CDR3 DNA reads TGTGCCAGCAGTTTATATGAGGGTTATGGCTACACCTTC. It encodes CASSLYEGYGYTF. The J gene is TRBJ1-2, the V gene TRBV27; D unresolved. Trimming removed 1 base at V and 5 bases at J, with 8 bases between. CDR1 is MNHEY and CDR2 is SMNVEV in the germline V gene (reference sequence). The CDR3 has 13 amino acids.

This clonotype was counted only a few times. V usage is TRBV7-2 and J usage is TRBJ2-3; D is undetermined. Germline CDR1 and CDR2: SGHTA and FQGNSA. The CDR3 is 12 residues long. V dropped 5 bases and J dropped 0 bases, with 3 bases sitting between them. The CDR3 DNA follows: TGTGCCAGCAGCGGAAGCACAGATACGCAGTATTTT. It yields the protein CASSGSTDTQYF.

This chain uses TRBV15 with TRBJ2-5; D remains unclear. Per germline, CDR1 LNHNV and CDR2 YYDKDF (reference sequence). Trimming shortened V by 0 bases and J by 2 bases, and 10 bases separated the two germline ends. This CDR3 is 15 amino acids long. Here the CDR3 reads CATSRDRPTQETQYF. The CDR3 coding sequence is TGTGCCACCAGCAGAGATAGACCAACGCAAGAGACCCAGTACTTC.

The chain has TRBV6-1 and TRBJ2-1; 12 bases are a match to TRBD2. Trimming removed 6 bases from V and 6 bases from J; junction bases left unmatched: 12. Germline CDR1 and CDR2: MNHNS and SASEGT. The CDR3 is 17 residues long. CDR3 DNA: TGTGCCAGCAGCCCTAGCGGGGGGGCTACCTATTCCAATGAGCAGTTCTTC. Its translation is CASSPSGGATYSNEQFF.

This rearrangement joins TRBV28 to TRBJ1-1, with D perhaps TRBD1 (5 bases). Germline V gene data show CDR1 as MDHEN and CDR2 as SYDVKM. Trimming took 8 bases from V and 5 from J, leaving 12 bases between them. The length of the CDR3 is 12 residues. The CDR3 DNA reads TGTGCCAGCGTCTTGTGGGGGACTGAAGCTTTCTTT. Translating it yields CASVLWGTEAFF.

V and J are TRBV24-1 and TRBJ1-2; a weak D match, TRBD1 (5 bases). This CDR3 has 18 amino acids. Germline V lookup: CDR1 KGHDR, CDR2 SFDVKD. Trimming removed 1 base from V and 2 bases from J, with 19 bases in between. As DNA, the CDR3 is TGTGCCACCAGTGATTTACCCCCCGACAGTTACCGAAACTATGGCTACACCTTC. Protein sequence: CATSDLPPDSYRNYGYTF.

The V and J genes are TRBV2 and TRBJ2-2; D gene unclear. CDR1 and CDR2 (germline): SNHLY, FYNNEI. V lost 5 bases and J lost 6, with 22 bases in between. CDR3 length: 17 residues. The CDR3 is CASSLGRNLLPAGELFF. The DNA of the CDR3 is TGTGCCAGCAGTCTAGGGCGGAACCTACTACCCGCCGGGGAGCTGTTTTTT.

This chain connects TRBV28 to TRBJ2-7, with D maybe TRBD1 (6 bases). Germline lookup yields CDR1 MDHEN and CDR2 SYDVKM. This CDR3 has 13 amino acids. Trimming left V 6 bases short and J 5 bases short, with 14 bases between. The CDR3 DNA reads TGTGCCAGCAGACTACAGGGAATCCACGAGCAGTACTTC. Its protein product is CASRLQGIHEQYF.

This sequence joins TRBV20-1 and TRBJ2-7; 10 nucleotides match TRBD2. CDR3 length equals 14 residues. Germline V lookup: CDR1 DFQATT, CDR2 SNEGSKA (reference sequence). V was pared by 6 bases and J by 3 bases, with 8 bases of the junction left unmatched. The CDR3 DNA reads TGCAGTGCCCTAGCGGGAGAGAATGGCTACGAGCAGTACTTC. Residues: CSALAGENGYEQYF.

This chain joins TRBV11-2 and TRBJ2-3; 9 positions agree with TRBD2. The V gene end was trimmed by 1 base and the J gene end by 2 bases; junction bases not matched to a gene: 4. The CDR3 runs to 16 residues. The germline CDR1 and CDR2 sequences are SGHAT and FQNNGV. The CDR3 region has the DNA TGTGCCAGCAGCTTAGCCCAGGGACTAGCCACAGATACGCAGTATTTT. As protein: CASSLAQGLATDTQYF.

The CDR3 sequence: CASSPRGRAGYTF. CDR3 sequence (DNA): TGTGCCAGCAGCCCCCGGGGGAGGGCCGGCTACACCTTC. The chain carries TRBV14 and TRBJ1-2, with D tentatively TRBD1 (5 bases). The CDR3 totals 13 residues. The ends were cut back, 4 bases at V and 8 bases at J, with 14 bases in the middle. CDR1 is SGHDN, CDR2 FVKESK, per germline.

The chain uses TRBV6-1 and TRBJ1-3; D remains ambiguous. The V and J ends lost 11 bases and 0 bases respectively, with 14 bases between them. The CDR3 extends over 14 amino acids. Germline CDR1 is MNHNS and CDR2 is SASEGT. The CDR3 nucleotides are TGTGCCTGTTCGCGCGACTACTCTGGAAACACCATATATTTT. This translates into CACSRDYSGNTIYF.

The chain employs TRBV10-3 and TRBJ2-1; TRBD2 aligns across 9 bases. J lost 0 bases, V lost 3 bases, and 0 bases had no gene match. Germline V gene data show CDR1 as ENHRY and CDR2 as SYGVKD. This CDR3 is built from 15 residues. Here the CDR3 DNA reads TGTGCCATCAGTGATAGCGGGAGCTCCTACAATGAGCAGTTCTTC. Residues: CAISDSGSSYNEQFF.

The chain employs TRBV4-3 and TRBJ1-6; TRBD1 agrees at 7 bases. The germline CDR1 and CDR2 sequences are LGHNA and YSLEER. V trimming: 1 base; J trimming: 7 bases; junction bases outside the gene matches: 7. The CDR3 runs 16 residues. The CDR3: CASSQASSGGNSPLHF. The CDR3 coding sequence is TGCGCCAGCAGCCAAGCCAGCTCAGGGGGGAATTCACCCCTCCACTTT.

CDR3 DNA: TGTGCCAGTAGTATTGCGGGGAGCTCTGGAAACACCATATATTTT. This gives the protein CASSIAGSSGNTIYF. J is TRBJ1-3 and V is TRBV19; D is uncertain. Trimming removed 3 bases from V and 0 bases from J, with 9 bases in between. Germline-derived CDR1 and CDR2 are LNHDA and SQIVND (reference sequence). This CDR3 comprises 15 residues. Based on the CDR3 plus reference TRBV19 and TRBJ1-3, the full variable domain is DGGITQSPKYLFRKEGQNVTLSCEQNLNHDAMYWYRQDPGQGLRLIYYSQIVNDFQKGDIAEGYSVSREKKESFPLTVTSAQKNPTAFYLCASSIAGSSGNTIYFGEGSWLTVV.

The rearrangement joins TRBV12-3 or TRBV12-4 to TRBJ2-7, with D hard to call. V lost 3 bases and J 2 bases, leaving 11 bases between the germline ends. The CDR3 loop spans 14 amino acids. CDR3 DNA: TGTGCCAGCAGTTTTACCACCCCACCCTACGAGCAGTACTTC. Its protein is CASSFTTPPYEQYF.

This clonotype occurred a few times. The chain couples TRBV7-9 to TRBJ1-2, with TRBD1 matching 7 bases. The V gene end was trimmed by 5 bases and the J gene end by 3 bases; junction bases not matched to a gene: 6. The CDR3 runs to 14 residues. Germline V gene data show CDR1 as SEHNR and CDR2 as FQNEAQ (reference sequence). CDR3 amino acids: CASSRQGRDYGYTF. CDR3 nucleotide sequence: TGTGCCAGCAGCCGACAGGGACGAGACTATGGCTACACCTTC.

The chain couples TRBV10-3 to TRBJ1-2; perhaps TRBD1 as D (5 bases). Trimming shortened V by 6 bases and J by 14 bases, and 22 bases separated the two germline ends. This CDR3 contains 13 residues. Germline V lookup: CDR1 ENHRY, CDR2 SYGVKD. The CDR3 DNA reads TGTGCCATCAGCGGCGGGTCGACAGCCGGGTTGACCTTC. Translation gives CAISGGSTAGLTF.

There are a few counts of this clonotype. Written as DNA, the CDR3 is TGTGCCAGCAGCGACCGGCGGTTCTATGGCTACACCTTC. This translates into CASSDRRFYGYTF. V usage is TRBV6-2 or TRBV6-3 and J usage is TRBJ1-2; D remains ambiguous. Germline lookup yields CDR1 MNHEY and CDR2 SVGEGT. The CDR3 spans 13 residues. Trimming shortened V by 6 bases and J by 4 bases, and 12 bases separated the two germline ends.